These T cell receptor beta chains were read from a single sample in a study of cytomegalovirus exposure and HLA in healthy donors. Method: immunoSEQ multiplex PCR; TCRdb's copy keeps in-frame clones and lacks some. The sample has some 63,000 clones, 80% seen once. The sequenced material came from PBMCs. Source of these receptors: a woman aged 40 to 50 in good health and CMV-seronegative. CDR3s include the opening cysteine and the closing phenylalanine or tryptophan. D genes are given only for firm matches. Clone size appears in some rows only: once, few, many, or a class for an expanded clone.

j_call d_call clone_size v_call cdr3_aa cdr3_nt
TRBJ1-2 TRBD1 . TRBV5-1 CATRDSLSDIYGYTF TGCGCCACCCGGGACAGCCTTTCCGACATCTATGGCTACACCTTC
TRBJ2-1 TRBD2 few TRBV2 CASSLSGYNEQFF TGTGCCAGCAGTCTTAGCGGGTACAATGAGCAGTTCTTC
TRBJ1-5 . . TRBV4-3 CASSQDFRRGFQPQHF TGCGCCAGCAGCCAAGATTTCAGACGGGGGTTTCAGCCCCAGCATTTT
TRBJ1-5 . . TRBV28 CASSLSGDQPQHF TGTGCCAGCAGTTTATCAGGGGACCAGCCCCAGCATTTT
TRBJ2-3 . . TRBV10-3 CAISASGEIKNTDTQYF TGTGCCATCAGTGCCTCAGGGGAAATAAAGAACACAGATACGCAGTATTTT
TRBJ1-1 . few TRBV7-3 CASSLQGGNTEAFF TGTGCCAGCAGCTTACAGGGAGGAAACACTGAAGCTTTCTTT
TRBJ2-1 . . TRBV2 CASSPASASSYNEQFF TGTGCCAGCAGTCCAGCTAGCGCGAGCTCCTACAATGAGCAGTTCTTC
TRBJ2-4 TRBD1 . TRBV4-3 CASSLDRGYIQYF TGCGCCAGCAGCTTAGACAGGGGTTACATTCAGTACTTC
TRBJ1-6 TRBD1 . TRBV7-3 CASSRGDSNSPLHF TGTGCCAGCAGCAGGGGGGACAGTAATTCACCCCTCCACTTT
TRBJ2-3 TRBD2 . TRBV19 CASSPRLAGGDADTQYF TGTGCCAGTAGTCCCCGACTAGCGGGAGGCGACGCAGATACGCAGTATTTT
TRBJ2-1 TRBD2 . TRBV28 CATRQGGSLYEQFF TGTGCCACCCGCCAGGGAGGGTCCTTGTATGAGCAGTTCTTC
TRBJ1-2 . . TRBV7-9 CSSSLAGGYTF TGTTCCAGCAGCTTAGCGGGCGGCTACACCTTC
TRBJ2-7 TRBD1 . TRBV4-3 CASSQGDRGASEQYF TGCGCCAGCAGCCAAGGGGACAGGGGAGCATCCGAGCAGTACTTC
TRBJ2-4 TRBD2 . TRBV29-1 CSVKLAGLNIQYF TGCAGCGTCAAACTAGCGGGGCTTAACATTCAGTACTTC
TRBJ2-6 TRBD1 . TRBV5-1 CASSPRDSSSGANVLTF TGCGCCAGCAGCCCCCGGGACAGCAGCTCTGGGGCCAACGTCCTGACTTTC
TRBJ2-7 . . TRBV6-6 CASSRDTNYEQYF TGTGCCAGCTCCCGGGACACCAACTACGAGCAGTACTTC
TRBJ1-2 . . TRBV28 CASSSVEIVNYGYTF TGTGCCAGCAGTTCCGTAGAGATTGTTAACTATGGCTACACCTTC
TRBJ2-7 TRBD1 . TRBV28 CASSFNLIRTGGTEQYF TGTGCCAGCAGTTTCAATTTGATACGGACAGGGGGCACCGAGCAGTACTTC
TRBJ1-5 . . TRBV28 CASRSPGRGRIDNQPQHF TGTGCCAGCAGATCTCCGGGCAGGGGTCGTATTGACAATCAGCCCCAGCATTTT
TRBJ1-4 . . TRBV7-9 CASSLEGVADLFF TGTGCCAGCAGCTTAGAGGGAGTTGCGGATCTGTTTTTT
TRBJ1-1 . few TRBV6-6 CASSKLQAGNTEAFF TGTGCCAGCAGCAAACTGCAGGCAGGAAACACTGAAGCTTTCTTT
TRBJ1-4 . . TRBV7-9 CASSFEGGKLFF TGTGCCAGCAGCTTCGAGGGAGGAAAACTGTTTTTT
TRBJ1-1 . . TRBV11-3 CASSLHRQAEAFF TGTGCCAGCAGCTTACATCGGCAGGCTGAAGCTTTCTTT
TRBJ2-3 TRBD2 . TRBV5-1 CASRLTSGRTDTQYF TGCGCCAGCAGACTGACTAGCGGTCGCACAGATACGCAGTATTTT
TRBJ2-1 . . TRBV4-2 CASSHVWTLSSYNEQFF TGTGCCAGCAGCCATGTCTGGACTTTGAGCTCCTACAATGAGCAGTTCTTC
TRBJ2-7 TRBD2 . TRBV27 CASSLAFPSGSPHEQYF TGTGCCAGCAGTTTAGCCTTCCCTAGCGGGAGTCCCCACGAGCAGTACTTC
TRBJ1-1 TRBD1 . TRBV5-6 CASSHSGTAIPEAFF TGTGCCAGCAGCCACTCCGGGACAGCGATCCCTGAAGCTTTCTTT
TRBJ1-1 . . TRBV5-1 CASSSQGTGGTEAFF TGCGCCAGCAGCAGCCAGGGCACGGGCGGCACTGAAGCTTTCTTT
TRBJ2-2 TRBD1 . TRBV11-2 CASSERDRATGELFF TGTGCCAGCAGCGAGAGGGACAGGGCCACCGGGGAGCTGTTTTTT
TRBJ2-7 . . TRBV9 CASSVVPGGEQYF TGTGCCAGCAGCGTAGTCCCCGGGGGCGAGCAGTACTTC
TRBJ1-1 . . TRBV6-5 CASSFLQGNTEAFF TGTGCCAGCAGTTTTTTACAGGGCAACACTGAAGCTTTCTTT
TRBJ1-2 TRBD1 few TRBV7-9 CASSSNTGDGYTF TGTGCCAGCAGCTCCAACACAGGGGACGGCTACACCTTC
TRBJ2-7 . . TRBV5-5 CASSTNPAYEQYF TGTGCCAGCAGCACGAACCCAGCGTACGAGCAGTACTTC
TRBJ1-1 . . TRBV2 CASSPPGEAFF TGTGCCAGCAGCCCACCTGGAGAGGCTTTCTTT
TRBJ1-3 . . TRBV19 CASSTRDLSSGNTIYF TGTGCCAGTAGTACCCGGGACTTGTCCTCTGGAAACACCATATATTTT
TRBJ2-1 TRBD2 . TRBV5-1 CASSRTSGSPPSYNEQFF TGCGCCAGCAGCAGGACTAGCGGGAGCCCCCCCTCCTACAATGAGCAGTTCTTC
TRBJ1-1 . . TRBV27 CASGRNGLNTEAFF TGTGCCAGCGGGAGGAATGGGCTGAACACTGAAGCTTTCTTT
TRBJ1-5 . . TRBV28 CASSFSQNSNQPQHF TGTGCCAGCAGTTTCTCCCAGAACAGCAATCAGCCCCAGCATTTT
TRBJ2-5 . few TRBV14 CASSQDIRPLPTQYF TGTGCCAGCAGCCAAGATATCAGGCCGCTCCCGACCCAGTACTTC
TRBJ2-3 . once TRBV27 CASSRDKSTDTQYF TGTGCCAGCAGTCGCGACAAAAGCACAGATACGCAGTATTTT
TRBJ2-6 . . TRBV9 CASSVAGAGANVLTF TGTGCCAGCAGCGTAGCGGGGGCTGGGGCCAACGTCCTGACTTTC
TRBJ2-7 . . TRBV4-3 CASSQDPGSSYEQYF TGCGCCAGCAGCCAAGATCCAGGTAGCTCCTACGAGCAGTACTTC
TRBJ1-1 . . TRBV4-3 CASSQGLGGRTEAFF TGCGCCAGCAGCCAAGGCCTGGGGGGTAGAACTGAAGCTTTCTTT
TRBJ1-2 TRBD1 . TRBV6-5 CASRIDRAETVSYTF TGTGCCAGCAGAATAGACAGGGCAGAGACAGTAAGCTACACCTTC
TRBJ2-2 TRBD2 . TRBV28 CASSPSGRATGELFF TGTGCCAGCAGCCCTAGCGGGAGAGCCACCGGGGAGCTGTTTTTT
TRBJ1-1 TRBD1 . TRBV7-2 CASSSNRGQSILNTEAFF TGTGCCAGCAGCTCTAACAGGGGCCAGTCCATTTTGAACACTGAAGCTTTCTTT
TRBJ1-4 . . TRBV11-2 CASSLGRSPTNEKLFF TGTGCCAGCAGTTTGGGGCGGTCTCCAACTAATGAAAAACTGTTTTTT
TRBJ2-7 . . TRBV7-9 CASSLDSKNSYEQYF TGTGCCAGCAGCTTAGATTCCAAGAACAGCTACGAGCAGTACTTC
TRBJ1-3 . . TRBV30 CAWSVLGGVNTIYF TGTGCCTGGAGTGTACTCGGCGGGGTAAACACCATATATTTT
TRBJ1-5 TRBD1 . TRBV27 CASSLGQYSNQPQHF TGTGCCAGCAGTTTGGGACAGTATAGCAATCAGCCCCAGCATTTT
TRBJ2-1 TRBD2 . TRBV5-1 CASSLATSGSSSYNEQFF TGCGCCAGCAGCTTGGCGACTAGCGGGAGTAGCTCCTACAATGAGCAGTTCTTC
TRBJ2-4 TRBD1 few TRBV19 CASSIPGTGKNIQYF TGTGCCAGTAGTATACCAGGGACAGGGAAGAACATTCAGTACTTC
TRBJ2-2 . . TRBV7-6 CASSLSTATNTGELFF TGTGCCAGCAGCTTATCAACTGCGACGAACACCGGGGAGCTGTTTTTT
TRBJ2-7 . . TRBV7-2 CASSPRRDSYEQYF TGTGCCAGCAGCCCCCGACGGGACTCCTACGAGCAGTACTTC
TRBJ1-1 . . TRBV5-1 CASSRTVNTEAFF TGCGCCAGCAGCCGGACAGTGAACACTGAAGCTTTCTTT
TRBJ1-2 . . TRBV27 CASSPKTGRGGYTF TGTGCCAGCAGTCCAAAGACAGGACGAGGAGGCTACACCTTC
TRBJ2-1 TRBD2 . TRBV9 CASSVGVAGAQGMGEQFF TGTGCCAGCAGCGTAGGGGTAGCGGGCGCTCAGGGTATGGGTGAGCAGTTCTTC
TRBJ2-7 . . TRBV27 CASSAGLSSYEQYF TGTGCCAGCAGTGCGGGACTTAGCTCCTACGAGCAGTACTTC
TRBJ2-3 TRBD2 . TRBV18 CASSPGTSGKTDTQYF TGTGCCAGCTCACCGGGGACTAGCGGGAAAACAGATACGCAGTATTTT